Listed here is a single T cell receptor beta chain. Its antigen remains undetermined. The sample holds no much larger clone one base away, and base qualities are not on file. These data originate in a study of Siglec-9 on CD8 T cells in melanoma (dated by TCRdb to about 2019). With regard to the full study: In this study, researchers looked at how Siglec-9 is expressed on CD8+ T cells and what Siglec-9 does to regulate T cells within the melanoma tumor microenvironment. General study outcomes and caveats: An effector memory CD8+ T-cell subset that appeared to accumulate within melanoma tumors was reported to be marked and regulated by Siglec-9.

V lost 5 bases and J lost 6 bases; the stretch between them is 15 bases long. Via the germline V gene, CDR1 is SGHRS and CDR2 YFSETQ. Taken from cysteine to phenylalanine, the CDR3 has 15 residues. Just CDR3 DNA is preserved here, 45 bases in frame from base 1. The library was built by means of the immunoSEQ multiplex PCR assay. TCRdb obtained this table from immuneACCESS and retained in-frame rearrangements with V and J assigned. These tables miss some clones; where compared with another copy, unresolved V genes account for less than half of the shortfall, and the remainder is unexplained. The table for this sample lists tens of thousands of clones; 80% of them were counted only once. Approximately 6% of the sample goes to the ten largest clones.

Rearrangement joined TRBV5-1 to TRBJ1-6; the D gene identity is not certain. The sample taken for sequencing was Siglec-9- CD8+ T cells sorted from blood. The meaning of the sample's cell subset or site label: CD8 T cells lacking Siglec-9. This receptor was obtained from a human donor in good health. The CDR3 region: CASRDDLYPNSPLHF. The nucleotide sequence reads TGCGCCAGCAGAGACGACCTATATCCTAATTCACCCCTCCACTTT.